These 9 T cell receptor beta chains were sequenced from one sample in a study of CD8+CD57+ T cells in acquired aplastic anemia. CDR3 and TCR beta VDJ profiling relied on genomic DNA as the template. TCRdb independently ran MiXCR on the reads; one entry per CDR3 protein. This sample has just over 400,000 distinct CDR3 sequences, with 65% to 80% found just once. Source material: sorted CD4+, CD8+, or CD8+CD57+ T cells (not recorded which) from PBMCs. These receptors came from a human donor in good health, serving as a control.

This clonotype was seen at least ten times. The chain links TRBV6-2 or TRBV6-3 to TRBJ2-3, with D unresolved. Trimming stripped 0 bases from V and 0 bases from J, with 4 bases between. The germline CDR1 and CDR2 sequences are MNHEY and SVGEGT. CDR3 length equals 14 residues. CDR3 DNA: TGTGCCAGCAGTTACTCAAGTAGCACAGATACGCAGTATTTT. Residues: CASSYSSSTDTQYF.

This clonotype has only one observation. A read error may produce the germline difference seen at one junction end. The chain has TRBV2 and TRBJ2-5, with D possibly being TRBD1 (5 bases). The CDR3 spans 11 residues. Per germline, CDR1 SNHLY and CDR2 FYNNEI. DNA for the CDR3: TGTGCCAGCAGCCAAGGGGAAACCCAGAACTTC. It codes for CASSQGETQNF. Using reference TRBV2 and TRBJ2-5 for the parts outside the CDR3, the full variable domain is EPEVTQTPSHQVTQMGQEVILRCVPISNHLYFYWYRQILGQKVEFLVSFYNNEISEKSEIFDDQFSVERPDGSNFTLKIRSTKLEDSAMYFCASSQGETQNFGPGTRLLVL.

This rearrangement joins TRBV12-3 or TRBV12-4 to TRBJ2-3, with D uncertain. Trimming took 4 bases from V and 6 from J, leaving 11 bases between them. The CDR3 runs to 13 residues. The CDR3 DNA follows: TGTGCCAGCAGTTATCCCCCGGTGGATACGCAGTATTTT. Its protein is CASSYPPVDTQYF.

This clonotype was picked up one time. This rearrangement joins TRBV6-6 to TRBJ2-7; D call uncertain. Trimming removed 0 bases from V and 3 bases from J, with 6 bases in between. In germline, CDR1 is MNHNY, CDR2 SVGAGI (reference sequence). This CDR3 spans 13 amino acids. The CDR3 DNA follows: TGTGCCAGCAGTTACTCTGACAACTACGAGCAGTACTTC. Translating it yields CASSYSDNYEQYF.

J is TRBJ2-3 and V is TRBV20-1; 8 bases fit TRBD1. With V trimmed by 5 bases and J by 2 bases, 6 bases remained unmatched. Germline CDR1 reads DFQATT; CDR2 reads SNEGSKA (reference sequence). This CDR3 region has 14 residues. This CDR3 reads CSASDRGDTDTQYF. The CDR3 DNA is TGCAGTGCTTCCGACAGGGGCGACACAGATACGCAGTATTTT.

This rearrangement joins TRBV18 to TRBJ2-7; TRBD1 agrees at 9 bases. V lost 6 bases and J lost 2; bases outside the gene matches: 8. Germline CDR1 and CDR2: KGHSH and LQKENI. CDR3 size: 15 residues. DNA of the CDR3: TGTGCCAGCTCTTTGGGGACAGGGATTACCTACGAGCAGTACTTC. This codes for CASSLGTGITYEQYF. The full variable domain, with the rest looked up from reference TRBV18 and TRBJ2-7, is NAGVMQNPRHLVRRRGQEARLRCSPMKGHSHVYWYRQLPEEGLKFMVYLQKENIIDESGMPKERFSAEFPKEGPSILRIQQVVRGDSAAYFCASSLGTGITYEQYFGPGTRLTVT.

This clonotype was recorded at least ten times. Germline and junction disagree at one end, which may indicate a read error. CDR3 DNA: TGTGCCAGCAGCCACGCCTCCCACGAGCAGTACTTC. Amino acids: CASSHASHEQYF. The V call is TRBV3-1, the J call TRBJ2-7; D gene uncertain. Germline V gene data show CDR1 as LGHDT and CDR2 as YNNKEL (reference sequence). CDR3 length equals 12 residues.

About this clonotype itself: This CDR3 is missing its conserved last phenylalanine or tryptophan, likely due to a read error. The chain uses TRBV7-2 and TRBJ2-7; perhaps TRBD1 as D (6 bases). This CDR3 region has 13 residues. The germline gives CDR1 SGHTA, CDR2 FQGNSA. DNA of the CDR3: TGTGCCAGCAGCTTACAGGGGCCCTACCAGCAGTACTCC. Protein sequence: CASSLQGPYQQYS.

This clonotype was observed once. The CDR3 region is CASSNRPGGEFF. The CDR3, as DNA: TGCGCCAGCAGCAACCGCCCGGGGGGCGAGTTCTTC. V is TRBV5-1 and J is TRBJ2-1; a weak D match, TRBD2 (7 bases). Germline V lookup: CDR1 SGHRS, CDR2 YFSETQ. V was trimmed by 4 bases and J by 14 bases, leaving 16 bases between them. This CDR3 region has 12 residues.